This passage covers 25 T cell receptor beta chains from one sample sequenced in a study of Graves' ophthalmopathy and Graves' hyperthyroidism. RNA transcripts were the template, and TCR beta CDR3 regions were amplified from them. First-round RT-PCR employed HTBI primers, with a second-round multiplex PCR after it. MiXCR, applied by TCRdb to the multiplex PCR reads, yields one record per CDR3 protein. The sample holds about 370,000 distinct CDR3 sequences, roughly 18% seen once. The sample was peripheral blood. The receptors shown here come from a woman aged 18-29 years with Graves' ophthalmopathy.

This clonotype was recorded many times. The CDR3 protein is CASSFLPITEAFF. The CDR3 DNA sequence: TGTGCCAGCAGTTTTTTACCAATCACTGAAGCTTTCTTT. The chain links TRBV6-2 or TRBV6-3 to TRBJ1-1; no clear D. Trimming stripped 4 bases from V and 4 bases from J, with 10 bases between. The germline CDR1 and CDR2 sequences are MNHEY and SVGEGT. The CDR3 runs to 13 residues.

This clonotype was counted only a few times. The chain couples TRBV5-1 to TRBJ2-2; 10 bases fit TRBD1. Trimming cost V 4 bases and J 6 bases; bases outside gene matches: 9. CDR3 length equals 16 residues. Germline assignment: CDR1 SGHRS and CDR2 YFSETQ. In DNA form, the CDR3 reads TGCGCCAGCAGCCTATGGACAGGGGGAGACCCCGGGGAGCTGTTTTTT. It encodes CASSLWTGGDPGELFF.

This clonotype was observed at least ten times. The chain uses TRBV10-3 and TRBJ2-5; maybe TRBD2 (5 bases). V dropped 4 bases and J dropped 0 bases, with 15 bases sitting between them. Germline CDR1 reads ENHRY; CDR2 reads SYGVKD. The length of the CDR3 is 16 residues. The CDR3 DNA sequence: TGTGCCATCAGTGGGAACCTCGGAGGCAACCAAGAGACCCAGTACTTC. Its protein is CAISGNLGGNQETQYF.

V is TRBV6-4 and J is TRBJ2-2; TRBD2 aligns across 8 bases. The CDR3 spans 16 residues. J was trimmed by 2 bases and V by 2 bases; bases with no gene match: 4. Germline V gene lookup returns CDR1 MRHNA and CDR2 SNTAGT. The CDR3: CASSDPGLVNTGELFF. The CDR3 nucleotides read TGTGCCAGCAGTGACCCGGGACTAGTAAACACCGGGGAGCTGTTTTTT.

The sample holds many counts of this clonotype. The chain employs TRBV12-3 or TRBV12-4 and TRBJ2-2; TRBD2 matches 10 bases. The CDR3 has 14 residues. V dropped 10 bases and J dropped 5; count of bases not matched to a gene: 7. CDR3 in amino acids: CATERAGGTGELFF. The CDR3 nucleotides are TGTGCCACCGAGAGAGCGGGAGGGACCGGGGAGCTGTTTTTT.

The chain recombines TRBV11-2 with TRBJ2-7, with TRBD1 identical over 12 bases. In germline, CDR1 is SGHAT, CDR2 FQNNGV. V was clipped by 4 bases and J by 7 bases; unmatched bases: 11. The CDR3 has 16 residues. For the CDR3, the DNA is TGTGCCAGCAGCTCTCACCAGGGACAGGGGGCGGAGGAGCAGTACTTC. It yields the protein CASSSHQGQGAEEQYF.

This clonotype showed up many times. The chain couples TRBV6-2 or TRBV6-3 to TRBJ2-5; 8 nucleotides agree with TRBD2. Germline CDR1 MNHEY, CDR2 SVGEGT. This CDR3 contains 16 residues. V lost 7 bases and J lost 2; bases outside the gene matches: 12. CDR3 sequence: CASNHPFVAGQETQYF. CDR3 nucleotides: TGTGCCAGCAATCATCCCTTCGTAGCGGGGCAAGAGACCCAGTACTTC.

This clonotype was found many times. The chain is built from TRBV28 and TRBJ1-5, with a weak D call TRBD1 (5 bases). Germline assignment: CDR1 MDHEN and CDR2 SYDVKM. This CDR3 has 16 amino acids. V was pared by 3 bases and J by 2 bases, with 14 bases between. The CDR3 DNA is TGTGCCAGCAGTTTTGAGGTGGGGCTCGGCAATCAGCCCCAGCATTTT. Its translation is CASSFEVGLGNQPQHF.

This clonotype was counted ten times or more. The rearrangement uses TRBV4-3 and TRBJ2-5, with 9 bases fitting TRBD2. This CDR3 comprises 15 residues. The germline V gene has CDR1 LGHNA and CDR2 YSLEER. Germline trimming cut 5 bases from V and 4 bases from J; bases unmatched to any gene: 8. The CDR3 loop is CASSAGTSSGETQYF. In DNA form, the CDR3 reads TGCGCCAGCAGCGCTGGGACTAGCTCAGGAGAGACCCAGTACTTC.

This chain links TRBV20-1 with TRBJ1-1; no clear D gene. The germline V gene has CDR1 DFQATT and CDR2 SNEGSKA (reference sequence). The CDR3 is 14 amino acids. V lost 0 bases and J lost 2, with 10 bases in between. The CDR3 sequence: CSARDGGKNTEAFF. The CDR3 DNA follows: TGCAGTGCTAGAGACGGCGGGAAAAACACTGAAGCTTTCTTT.

This clonotype has ten or more counts. The chain is built from TRBV12-3 or TRBV12-4 and TRBJ1-1, with D maybe TRBD1 (5 bases). The CDR3 has 13 amino acids. Between the trimmed V and J ends, which lost 6 bases and 1 base, there was a span of 9 bases. CDR3 bases: TGTGCCAGCAGCGGGGACGGGAACACTGAAGCTTTCTTT. It translates to CASSGDGNTEAFF.

In its sample, this clonotype was seen once. This chain uses TRBV20-1 with TRBJ2-5; a possible D gene is TRBD2 (5 bases). The CDR3 is made up of 12 amino acids. Looked up from germline, CDR1 is DFQATT and CDR2 is SNEGSKA (reference sequence). The ends were cut back, 1 base at V and 7 bases at J, with 10 bases in the middle. The DNA for the CDR3 is TGCAGTGCTAGAGCCGAGGGTGGGACCCAGTACTTC. It specifies CSARAEGGTQYF.

This clonotype has at least ten counts. CDR3 region: CASSHPVGETQYF. The DNA of the CDR3 is TGTGCCAGCTCACACCCGGTAGGGGAGACCCAGTACTTC. The chain couples TRBV18 to TRBJ2-5; no clear D gene. In germline, CDR1 is KGHSH, CDR2 LQKENI. Between the trimmed V and J ends, which lost 4 bases and 5 bases, there was a span of 11 bases. This CDR3 has 13 residues. Supplemented by reference TRBV18 and TRBJ2-5, the full variable domain reads NAGVMQNPRHLVRRRGQEARLRCSPMKGHSHVYWYRQLPEEGLKFMVYLQKENIIDESGMPKERFSAEFPKEGPSILRIQQVVRGDSAAYFCASSHPVGETQYFGPGTRLLVL.

This clonotype was found a few times. The chain combines TRBV30 with TRBJ1-1; D is possibly TRBD1 (6 bases). Germline CDR1 is GTSNPN and CDR2 is SVGIG (reference sequence). V was shortened by 3 bases and J by 11 bases, with 19 bases between the two germline ends. The CDR3 length is 13 residues. The CDR3 here is CAWRAKQGLTAFF. The CDR3 DNA follows: TGTGCCTGGAGAGCAAAACAGGGTTTAACCGCTTTCTTT.

This chain's CDR3 is CASSPGLTNTGELFF. The CDR3 coding sequence is TGTGCCAGCAGTCCCGGACTTACGAACACCGGGGAGCTGTTTTTT. J is TRBJ2-2 and V is TRBV12-3 or TRBV12-4; D perhaps matches TRBD2 (5 bases). The CDR3 runs 15 residues. Trimming removed 5 bases at V and 0 bases at J, with 10 bases between.

This clonotype was picked up one time. The chain has TRBV19 and TRBJ1-1; D is uncertain. The germline V gene encodes CDR1 LNHDA and CDR2 SQIVND (reference sequence). This CDR3 contains 16 residues. V gave up 6 bases and J gave up 6 bases, with 23 bases separating them. Here the CDR3 reads CASSNMFGSMRPEAFF. CDR3 sequence (DNA): TGTGCCAGTAGCAACATGTTCGGGAGTATGAGACCTGAAGCTTTCTTT.

In nucleotides, the CDR3 is TGTGCCAGCAGCTTAGGAGACACCGGGGCCAACGTCCTGACTTTC. This sequence encodes CASSLGDTGANVLTF. V is TRBV7-6 and J is TRBJ2-6; D gene ambiguous. Trimming took 1 base from V and 4 from J, leaving 8 bases between them. The germline V gene has CDR1 SGHVS and CDR2 FNYEAQ. The CDR3 sequence is 15 residues long.

This clonotype was seen ten or more times. V is TRBV14 and J is TRBJ2-2, with D possibly being TRBD2 (6 bases). V shed 0 bases and J shed 4 bases, with 18 bases lying between them. CDR1 is SGHDN, CDR2 FVKESK, per germline. The CDR3 loop spans 18 amino acids. The CDR3 coding sequence is TGTGCCAGCAGCCAAGATCGGAGGAGGGGAGGAGTCACCGGGGAGCTGTTTTTT. Protein sequence: CASSQDRRRGGVTGELFF.

This clonotype was counted at least ten times. This chain joins TRBV6-1 and TRBJ1-5, with 7 bases that match TRBD1. Germline V lookup: CDR1 MNHNS, CDR2 SASEGT. Trimming took 6 bases from V and 4 from J; bases not matched to a gene: 9. This CDR3 region has 15 residues. The CDR3 loop reads CASSIYRGPNQPQHF. CDR3 in DNA: TGTGCCAGCAGCATATACAGGGGCCCTAATCAGCCCCAGCATTTT.

This clonotype was seen at least ten times. This rearrangement joins TRBV6-2 or TRBV6-3 to TRBJ1-1, with 7 bases identical to TRBD1. From germline, CDR1 is MNHEY and CDR2 SVGEGT. The CDR3 totals 14 residues. Germline trimming cut 4 bases from V and 5 bases from J; bases unmatched to any gene: 7. The CDR3, as DNA: TGTGCCAGCAGTTCTCGACAGGGAATAACTGAAGCTTTCTTT. This translates into CASSSRQGITEAFF.

This clonotype was seen ten or more times. The chain combines TRBV20-1 with TRBJ2-7; 10 bases map to TRBD1. The CDR3 is 16 residues long. Germline CDR1 and CDR2: DFQATT and SNEGSKA (reference sequence). J gave up 5 bases and V 6 bases, and 16 bases lay outside the gene matches. CDR3 in amino acids: CSAVGPGTGEGDEQYF. The CDR3 coding sequence is TGCAGTGCCGTAGGGCCCGGGACAGGGGAAGGAGACGAGCAGTACTTC.

V usage is TRBV5-5 and J usage is TRBJ1-2; no definite D call. The V end lost 5 bases, the J end lost 5 bases, and 19 bases lay between the germline ends. CDR1 is SGHKS, CDR2 YYEKEE, per germline (reference sequence). CDR3 size: 15 residues. The CDR3 loop reads CASSRGPRSEYGYTF. The CDR3 DNA reads TGTGCCAGCAGTCGTGGACCCAGATCAGAGTATGGCTACACCTTC. Full variable domain (outside the CDR3, taken from reference TRBV5-5 and TRBJ1-2): DAGVTQSPTHLIKTRGQQVTLRCSPISGHKSVSWYQQVLGQGPQFIFQYYEKEERGRGNFPDRFSARQFPNYSSELNVNALLLGDSALYLCASSRGPRSEYGYTFGSGTRLTVV.

At least ten counts were recorded for this clonotype. The chain has TRBV7-8 and TRBJ2-5; 7 positions agree with TRBD2. Germline V CDR1 and CDR2: SGHVS, FQNEAQ. CDR3 size: 16 residues. The V and J ends lost 4 bases and 4 bases, in that order; junction bases with no gene match: 12. The CDR3 DNA is TGTGCCAGCAGCTCGAGAGGGCAGTCGGGGGGAGAGACCCAGTACTTC. It specifies CASSSRGQSGGETQYF.

This clonotype showed up many times. The chain couples TRBV7-2 to TRBJ2-7; D tentatively fits TRBD1 or TRBD2 (5 bases each). CDR1 and CDR2 from the germline V gene are SGHTA and FQGNSA. The CDR3 runs to 15 residues. Trimming took off 1 base at V and 3 bases at J, with 13 bases between the two ends. In DNA, the CDR3 is TGTGCCAGCAGCTTAGAGGGGACCGCTAGCTACGAGCAGTACTTC. It translates to CASSLEGTASYEQYF. Together with reference TRBV7-2 and TRBJ2-7, the CDR3 gives the full variable domain: GAGVSQSPSNKVTEKGKDVELRCDPISGHTALYWYRQSLGQGLEFLIYFQGNSAPDKSGLPSDRFSAERTGGSVSTLTIQRTQQEDSAVYLCASSLEGTASYEQYFGPGTRLTVT.

CDR3 DNA: TGTGCCAGCAGCCTGAGGGGGACAGGCTATGGCTACACCTTC. Translated, it gives CASSLRGTGYGYTF. The chain recombines TRBV12-3 or TRBV12-4 with TRBJ1-2, with 8 bases lining up with TRBD1. The CDR3 runs to 14 residues. The V segment lost 6 bases and the J segment 4 bases; nucleotides outside the gene matches: 7.